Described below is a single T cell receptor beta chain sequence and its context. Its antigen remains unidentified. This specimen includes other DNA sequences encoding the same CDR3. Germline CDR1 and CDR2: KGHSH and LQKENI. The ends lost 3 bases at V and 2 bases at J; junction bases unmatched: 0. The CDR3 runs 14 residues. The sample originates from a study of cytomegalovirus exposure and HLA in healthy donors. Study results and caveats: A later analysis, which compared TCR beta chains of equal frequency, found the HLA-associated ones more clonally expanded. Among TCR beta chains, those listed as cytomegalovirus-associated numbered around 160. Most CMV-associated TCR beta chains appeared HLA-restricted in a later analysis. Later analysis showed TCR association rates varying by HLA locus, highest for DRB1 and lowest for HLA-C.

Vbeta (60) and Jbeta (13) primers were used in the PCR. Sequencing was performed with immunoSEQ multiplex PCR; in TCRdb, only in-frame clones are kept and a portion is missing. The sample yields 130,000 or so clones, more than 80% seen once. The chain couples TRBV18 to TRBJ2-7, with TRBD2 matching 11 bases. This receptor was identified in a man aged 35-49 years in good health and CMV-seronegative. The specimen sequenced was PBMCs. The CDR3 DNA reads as TGTGCCAGCTCACCGACTAGCGGGACCTACGAGCAGTACTTC. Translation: CASSPTSGTYEQYF.